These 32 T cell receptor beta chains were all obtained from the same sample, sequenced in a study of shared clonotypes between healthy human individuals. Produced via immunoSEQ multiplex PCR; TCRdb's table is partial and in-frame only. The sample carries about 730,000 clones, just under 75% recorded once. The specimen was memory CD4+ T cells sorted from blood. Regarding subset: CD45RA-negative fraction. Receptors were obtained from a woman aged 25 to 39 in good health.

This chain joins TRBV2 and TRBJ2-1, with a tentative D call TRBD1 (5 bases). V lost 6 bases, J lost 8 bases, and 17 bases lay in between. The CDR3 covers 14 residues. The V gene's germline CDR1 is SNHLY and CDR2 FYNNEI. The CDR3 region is CASSPLILGHEQFF. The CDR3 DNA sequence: TGTGCCAGCAGCCCACTTATCCTGGGGCATGAGCAGTTCTTC.

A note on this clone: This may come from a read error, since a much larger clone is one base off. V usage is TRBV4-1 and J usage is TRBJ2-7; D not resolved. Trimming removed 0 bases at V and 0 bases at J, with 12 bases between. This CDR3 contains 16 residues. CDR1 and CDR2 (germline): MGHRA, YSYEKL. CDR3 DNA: TGCGCCAGCAGCCAAGATCTGGGGAAGGGCTCCTACGAGCAGTACTTC. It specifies CASSQDLGKGSYEQYF.

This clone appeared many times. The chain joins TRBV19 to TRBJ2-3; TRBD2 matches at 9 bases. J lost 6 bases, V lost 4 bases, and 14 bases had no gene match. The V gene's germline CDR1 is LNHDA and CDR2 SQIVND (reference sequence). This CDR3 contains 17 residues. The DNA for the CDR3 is TGTGCCAGTAGTACCACAACAGCAGCGGGAGGTACGGATACGCAGTATTTT. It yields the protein CASSTTTAAGGTDTQYF.

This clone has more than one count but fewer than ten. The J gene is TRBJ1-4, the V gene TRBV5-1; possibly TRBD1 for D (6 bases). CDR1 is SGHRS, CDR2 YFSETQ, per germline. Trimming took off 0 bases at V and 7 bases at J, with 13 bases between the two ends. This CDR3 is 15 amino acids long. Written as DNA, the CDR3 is TGCGCCAGCAGCTTGGCGATAGGGGGAGCTGAAAAACTGTTTTTT. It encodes CASSLAIGGAEKLFF.

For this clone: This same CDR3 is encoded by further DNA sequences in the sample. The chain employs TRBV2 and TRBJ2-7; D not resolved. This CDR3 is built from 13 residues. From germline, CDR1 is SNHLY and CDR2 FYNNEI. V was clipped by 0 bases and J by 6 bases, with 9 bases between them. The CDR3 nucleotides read TGTGCCAGCAGTGAAGCTGGAGATGGCGAGCAGTACTTC. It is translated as CASSEAGDGEQYF.

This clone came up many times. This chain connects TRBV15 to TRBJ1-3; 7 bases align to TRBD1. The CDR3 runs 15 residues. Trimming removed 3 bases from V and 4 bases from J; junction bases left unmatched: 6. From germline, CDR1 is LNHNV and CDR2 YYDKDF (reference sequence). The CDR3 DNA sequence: TGTGCCACCAGCAGGCGACAGGGTGCGGGAAACACCATATATTTT. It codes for CATSRRQGAGNTIYF.

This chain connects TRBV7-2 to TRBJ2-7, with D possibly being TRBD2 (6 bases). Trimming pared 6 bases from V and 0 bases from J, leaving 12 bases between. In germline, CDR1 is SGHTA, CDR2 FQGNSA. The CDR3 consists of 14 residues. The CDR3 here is CASRAGPSSYEQYF. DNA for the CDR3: TGTGCCAGCAGAGCGGGCCCGAGCTCCTACGAGCAGTACTTC.

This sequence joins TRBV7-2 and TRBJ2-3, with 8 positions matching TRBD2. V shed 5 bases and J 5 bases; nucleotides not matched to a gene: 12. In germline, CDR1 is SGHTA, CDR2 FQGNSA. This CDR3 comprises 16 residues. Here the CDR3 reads CASSRVSGEGEDTQYF. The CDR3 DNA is TGTGCCAGCAGCCGAGTTAGCGGGGAGGGGGAAGATACGCAGTATTTT. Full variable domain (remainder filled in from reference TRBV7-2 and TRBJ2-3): GAGVSQSPSNKVTEKGKDVELRCDPISGHTALYWYRQSLGQGLEFLIYFQGNSAPDKSGLPSDRFSAERTGGSVSTLTIQRTQQEDSAVYLCASSRVSGEGEDTQYFGPGTRLTVL.

Here the CDR3 reads CASGGTGFWETEAFF. The CDR3 region has the DNA TGTGCCAGCGGGGGGACAGGGTTTTGGGAGACTGAAGCTTTCTTT. This chain connects TRBV2 to TRBJ1-1; 9 nucleotides line up with TRBD1. Germline V gene data show CDR1 as SNHLY and CDR2 as FYNNEI. The trim removed 8 bases at V and 5 bases at J, leaving 12 bases unmatched. This CDR3 region has 15 residues.

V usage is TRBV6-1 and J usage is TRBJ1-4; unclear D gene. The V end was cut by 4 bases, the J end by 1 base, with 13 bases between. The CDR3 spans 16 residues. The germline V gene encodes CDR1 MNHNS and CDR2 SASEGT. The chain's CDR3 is CASSGSSAGTNEKLFF. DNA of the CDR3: TGTGCCAGCAGTGGCTCTTCAGCCGGAACTAATGAAAAACTGTTTTTT.

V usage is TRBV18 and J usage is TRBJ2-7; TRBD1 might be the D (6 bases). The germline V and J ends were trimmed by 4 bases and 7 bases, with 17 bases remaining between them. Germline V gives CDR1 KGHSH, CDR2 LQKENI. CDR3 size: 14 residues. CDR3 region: CASSRSQGEDEQYF. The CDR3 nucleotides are TGTGCCAGCTCACGATCACAGGGTGAGGATGAGCAGTACTTC.

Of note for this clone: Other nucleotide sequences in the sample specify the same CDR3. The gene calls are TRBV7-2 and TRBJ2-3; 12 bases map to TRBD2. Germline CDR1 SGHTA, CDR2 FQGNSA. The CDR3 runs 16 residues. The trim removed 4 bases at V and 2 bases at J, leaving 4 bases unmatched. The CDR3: CASSSGTSGFTDTQYF. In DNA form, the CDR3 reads TGTGCCAGCAGCTCGGGGACTAGCGGGTTCACAGATACGCAGTATTTT.

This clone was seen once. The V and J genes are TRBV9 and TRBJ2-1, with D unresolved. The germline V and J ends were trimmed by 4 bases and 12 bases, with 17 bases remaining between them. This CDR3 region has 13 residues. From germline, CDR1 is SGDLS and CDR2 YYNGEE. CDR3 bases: TGTGCCAGCAGCCCCAACGCCCAGCGTCGGCAGTTCTTC. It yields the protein CASSPNAQRRQFF.

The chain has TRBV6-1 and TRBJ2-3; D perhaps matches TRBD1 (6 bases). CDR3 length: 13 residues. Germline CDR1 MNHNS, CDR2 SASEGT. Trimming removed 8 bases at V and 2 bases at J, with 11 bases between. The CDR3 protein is CASRDTVTDTQYF. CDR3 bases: TGTGCCAGCCGGGACACAGTCACAGATACGCAGTATTTT.

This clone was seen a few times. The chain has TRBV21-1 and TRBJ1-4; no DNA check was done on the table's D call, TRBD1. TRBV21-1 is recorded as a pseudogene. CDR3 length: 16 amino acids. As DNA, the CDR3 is TGTGCCAGCAGCCTACCGGGACAGGGGGCAGGTGAAAAACTGTTTTTT. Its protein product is CASSLPGQGAGEKLFF.

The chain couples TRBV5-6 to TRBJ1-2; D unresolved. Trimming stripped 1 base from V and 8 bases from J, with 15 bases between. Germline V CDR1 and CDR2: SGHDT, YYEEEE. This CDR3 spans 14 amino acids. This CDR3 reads CASSLKGSGKGYTF. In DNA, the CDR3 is TGTGCCAGCAGCTTGAAAGGGAGTGGAAAAGGCTACACCTTC.

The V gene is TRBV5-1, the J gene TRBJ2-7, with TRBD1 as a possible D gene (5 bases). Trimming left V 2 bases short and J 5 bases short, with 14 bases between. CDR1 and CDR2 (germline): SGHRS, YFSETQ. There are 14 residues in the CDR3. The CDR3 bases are TGCGCCAGCAGCTTTCAGGGTGGGGTAAACGAGCAGTACTTC. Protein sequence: CASSFQGGVNEQYF.

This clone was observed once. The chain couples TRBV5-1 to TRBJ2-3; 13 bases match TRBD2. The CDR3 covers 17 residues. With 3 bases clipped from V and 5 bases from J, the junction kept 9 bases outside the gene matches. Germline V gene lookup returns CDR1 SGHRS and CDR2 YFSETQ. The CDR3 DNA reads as TGCGCCAGCAGCTCAACTAGCGGGAGGGCCTTAATAGATACGCAGTATTTT. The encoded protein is CASSSTSGRALIDTQYF.

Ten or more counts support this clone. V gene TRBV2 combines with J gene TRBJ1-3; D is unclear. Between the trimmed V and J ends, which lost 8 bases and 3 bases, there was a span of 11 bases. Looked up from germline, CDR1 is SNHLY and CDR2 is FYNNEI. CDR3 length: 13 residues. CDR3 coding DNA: TGTGCCAGCCACAGCTTAGTTGGAAACACCATATATTTT. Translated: CASHSLVGNTIYF.

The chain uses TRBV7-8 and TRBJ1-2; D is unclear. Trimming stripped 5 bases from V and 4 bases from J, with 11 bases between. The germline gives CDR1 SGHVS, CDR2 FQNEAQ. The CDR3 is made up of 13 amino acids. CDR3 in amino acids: CASSPPSTYGYTF. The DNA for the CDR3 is TGTGCCAGCAGCCCTCCGAGCACCTATGGCTACACCTTC.

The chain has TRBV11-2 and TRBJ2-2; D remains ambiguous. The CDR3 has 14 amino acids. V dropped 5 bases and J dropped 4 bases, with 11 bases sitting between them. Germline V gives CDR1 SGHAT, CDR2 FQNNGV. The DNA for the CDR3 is TGTGCCAGCAGCAAGGGTACCTTCACCGGGGAGCTGTTTTTT. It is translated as CASSKGTFTGELFF.

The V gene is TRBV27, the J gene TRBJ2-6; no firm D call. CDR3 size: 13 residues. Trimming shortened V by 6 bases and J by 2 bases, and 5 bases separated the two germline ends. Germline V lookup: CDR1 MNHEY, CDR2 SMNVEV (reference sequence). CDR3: CASRPAGANVLTF. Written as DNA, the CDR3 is TGTGCCAGCAGGCCAGCTGGGGCCAACGTCCTGACTTTC.

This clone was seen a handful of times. The chain's CDR3 is CASSFNRVAYNEQFF. CDR3 bases: TGTGCCAGCAGCTTTAACAGGGTAGCCTACAATGAGCAGTTCTTC. This chain joins TRBV11-3 and TRBJ2-1; perhaps TRBD1 as D (6 bases). The CDR3 spans 15 residues. V lost 3 bases to trimming and J lost 2 bases, with 11 bases between them. Per the germline V gene, CDR1 is SGHNT and CDR2 is YENEEA.

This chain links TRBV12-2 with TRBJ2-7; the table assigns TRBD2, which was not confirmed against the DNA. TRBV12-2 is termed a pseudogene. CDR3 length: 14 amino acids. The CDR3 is CASLNGLATYEQYF. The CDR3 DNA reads TGTGCAAGTCTGAACGGACTAGCGACCTACGAGCAGTACTTC.

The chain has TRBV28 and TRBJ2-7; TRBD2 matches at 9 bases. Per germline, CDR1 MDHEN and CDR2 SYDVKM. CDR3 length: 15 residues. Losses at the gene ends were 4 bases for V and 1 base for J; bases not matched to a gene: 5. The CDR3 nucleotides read TGTGCCAGCAGTTCTAGCGGGACCTTATCCTACGAGCAGTACTTC. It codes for CASSSSGTLSYEQYF. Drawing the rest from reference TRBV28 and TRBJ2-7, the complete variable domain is DVKVTQSSRYLVKRTGEKVFLECVQDMDHENMFWYRQDPGLGLRLIYFSYDVKMKEKGDIPEGYSVSREKKERFSLILESASTNQTSMYLCASSSSGTLSYEQYFGPGTRLTVT.

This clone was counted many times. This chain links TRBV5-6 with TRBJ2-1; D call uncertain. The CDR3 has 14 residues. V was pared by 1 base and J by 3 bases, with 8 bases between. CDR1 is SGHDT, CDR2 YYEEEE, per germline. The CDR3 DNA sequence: TGTGCCAGCAGCTTGAAACAGATCTACAATGAGCAGTTCTTC. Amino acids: CASSLKQIYNEQFF.

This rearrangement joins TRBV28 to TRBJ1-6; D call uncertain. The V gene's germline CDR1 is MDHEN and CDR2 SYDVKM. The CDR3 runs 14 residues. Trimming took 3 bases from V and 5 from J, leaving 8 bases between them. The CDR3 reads CASSLPPNNSPLHF. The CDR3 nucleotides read TGTGCCAGCAGTTTGCCACCTAATAATTCACCCCTCCACTTT.

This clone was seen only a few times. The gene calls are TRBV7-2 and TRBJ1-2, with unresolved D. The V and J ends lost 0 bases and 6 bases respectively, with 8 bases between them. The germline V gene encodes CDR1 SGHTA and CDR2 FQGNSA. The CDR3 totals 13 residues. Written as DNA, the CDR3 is TGTGCCAGCAGCTTAGCGGAGGGAGATGGCTACACCTTC. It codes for CASSLAEGDGYTF.

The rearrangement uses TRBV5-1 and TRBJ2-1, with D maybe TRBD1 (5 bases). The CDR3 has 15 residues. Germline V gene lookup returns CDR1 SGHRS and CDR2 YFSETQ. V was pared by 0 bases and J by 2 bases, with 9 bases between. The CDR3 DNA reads TGCGCCAGCAGCTTGGTTCCAGGGACCTACAATGAGCAGTTCTTC. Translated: CASSLVPGTYNEQFF.

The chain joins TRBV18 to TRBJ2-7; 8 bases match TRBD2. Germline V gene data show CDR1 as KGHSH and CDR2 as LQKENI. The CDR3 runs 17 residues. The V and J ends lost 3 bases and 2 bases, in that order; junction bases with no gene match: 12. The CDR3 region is CASSPSGFLAGAYEQYF. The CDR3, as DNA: TGTGCCAGCTCACCCTCCGGGTTTCTAGCGGGCGCCTACGAGCAGTACTTC.

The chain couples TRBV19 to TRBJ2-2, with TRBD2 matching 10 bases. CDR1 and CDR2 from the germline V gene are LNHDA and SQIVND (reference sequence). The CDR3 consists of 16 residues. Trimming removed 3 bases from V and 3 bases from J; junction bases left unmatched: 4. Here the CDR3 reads CASSIRTSGYTGELFF. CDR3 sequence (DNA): TGTGCCAGTAGTATCCGGACTAGCGGTTACACCGGGGAGCTGTTTTTT.

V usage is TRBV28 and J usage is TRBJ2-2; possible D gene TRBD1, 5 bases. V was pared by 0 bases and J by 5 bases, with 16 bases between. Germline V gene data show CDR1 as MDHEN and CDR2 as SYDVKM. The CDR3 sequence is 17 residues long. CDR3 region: CASSLWVSRVRTGELFF. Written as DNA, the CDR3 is TGTGCCAGCAGTTTATGGGTTAGCAGGGTGAGGACCGGGGAGCTGTTTTTT.